The clone carrying this TCR beta chain has more than one count but fewer than ten. Its cognate antigen is unknown. The germline CDR1 and CDR2 sequences are LGHNA and YSLEER. The CDR3 spans 17 residues. The junction had 13 bases not matched to a gene; V was cut back by 6 bases and J by 0 bases. Time point indicated: patch test 1, 2 weeks after DPC sensitization. Treatment defined: therapeutic diphenylcyclopropenone sensitization with weekly scalp DPC. These data originate in a study of human T cells and chemical hapten exposure. For the study at large: Diphenylcyclopropenone was applied weekly to patients' scalps across the roughly 23-week study. Predominantly women, the patients had alopecia areata, totalis or universalis. Regarding the study as a whole: TCRs above 1 in 1000 frequency stayed constant with DPC sensitization.

MiXCR was run by TCRdb on the RACE reads, yielding one entry per CDR3 protein. Of roughly 86,000 distinct CDR3 sequences in the sample, about 10% were seen once. This chain connects TRBV4-3 to TRBJ2-7; 8 nucleotides align to TRBD1. This sequence originates from a man aged 40-49 years with alopecia areata. Some clones in this sample may be carry-over from other donors' samples. This specimen consisted of whole blood, obtained in connection with sensitization to the hapten diphenylcyclopropenone (DPC). The CDR3 reads CASSALGTGASSYEQYF. The CDR3 bases are TGCGCCAGCAGTGCACTTGGGACAGGTGCGAGCTCCTACGAGCAGTACTTC.